This T cell receptor (beta chain) was found in a study of shared clonotypes between healthy human individuals. Whole-study context: CD4 naive cells filled three plates per donor, CD4 memory three, CD8 naive two and CD8 memory one.

Germline CDR1 reads MGHRA; CDR2 reads YSYEKL. This CDR3 region has 15 residues. Trimming left V 1 base short and J 6 bases short, with 15 bases between. This clone was observed a few times. Sequenced by immunoSEQ multiplex PCR; TCRdb stores in-frame clones only, minus some. The data contain nearly 1 million clones, approximately 80% of them singletons. The sequence was obtained from a man aged 18 to 30 in good health. Specimen: memory CD4+ T cells sorted from blood. Specified subset: CD45RA-negative fraction. J is TRBJ1-2 and V is TRBV4-1; D gene unclear. The CDR3 loop is CASSQAYTGRDGYTF. The CDR3 DNA follows: TGCGCCAGCAGCCAAGCCTATACTGGGAGGGATGGCTACACCTTC.